This TCR beta chain comes out of a study of shared clonotypes between healthy human individuals. Study conclusions and caveats: Estimated clonotype richness was generally higher in naive than memory subsets.

Produced via immunoSEQ multiplex PCR; TCRdb's table is partial and in-frame only. The sample carries approximately 700,000 clones, about three quarters recorded once. CDR1 and CDR2 from the germline V gene are MGHDK and SYGVNS. V lost 3 bases, J lost 2 bases, and 10 bases stayed unmatched. This CDR3 region has 17 residues. This clone was seen many times. Its antigen is undetermined. V usage is TRBV25-1 and J usage is TRBJ2-5; 9 nucleotides match TRBD2. This TCR came from a woman younger than 45 in good health. Input material: memory CD4+ T cells sorted from blood. Specified subset: CD45RA-negative fraction. The CDR3 DNA follows: TGTGCCAGCAGTGATACCGGGGCGGGAGGGAAACAAGAGACCCAGTACTTC. This encodes CASSDTGAGGKQETQYF. Combining the CDR3 with reference TRBV25-1 and TRBJ2-5 gives the whole variable domain EADIYQTPRYLVIGTGKKITLECSQTMGHDKMYWYQQDPGMELHLIHYSYGVNSTEKGDLSSESTVSRIRTEHFPLTLESARPSHTSQYLCASSDTGAGGKQETQYFGPGTRLLVL.